This TCR beta chain was retrieved from a study of control samples from healthy donors and cancer patients. Some clones are missing from TCRdb's copy, which holds only in-frame ones; the method was immunoSEQ multiplex PCR. The sample yields approximately 72,000 clones, 70% to 90% seen once. This CDR3 contains 13 residues. Germline assignment: CDR1 SQVTM and CDR2 ANQGSEA. V dropped 3 bases and J dropped 2 bases, with 10 bases sitting between them. The V call is TRBV29-1, the J call TRBJ2-5, with a tentative D call TRBD1 (7 bases). The specimen sequenced was blood. This sequence originates from a man aged 50 to 59 in good health. The CDR3 DNA follows: TGCAGCGTTGAGCAGGGGGGACAAGAGACCCAGTACTTC. Translation: CSVEQGGQETQYF.